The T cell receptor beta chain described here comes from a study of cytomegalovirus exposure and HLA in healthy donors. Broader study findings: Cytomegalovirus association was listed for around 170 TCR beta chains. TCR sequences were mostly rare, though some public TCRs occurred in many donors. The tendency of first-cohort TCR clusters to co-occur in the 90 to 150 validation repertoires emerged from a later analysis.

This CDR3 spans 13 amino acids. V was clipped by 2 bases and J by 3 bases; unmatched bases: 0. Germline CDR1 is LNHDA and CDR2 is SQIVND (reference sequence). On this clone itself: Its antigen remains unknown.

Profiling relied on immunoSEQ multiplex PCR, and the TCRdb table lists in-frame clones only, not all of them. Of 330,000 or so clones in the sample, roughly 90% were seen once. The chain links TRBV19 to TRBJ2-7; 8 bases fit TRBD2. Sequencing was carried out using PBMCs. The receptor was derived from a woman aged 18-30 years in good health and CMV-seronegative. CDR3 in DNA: TGTGCCAGTAGTATACTAGCGGGCTACGAGCAGTACTTC. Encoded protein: CASSILAGYEQYF.